A selection of T cell receptor beta chains follows, all from one sample in a study of blood T cell repertoires in COVID-19. The table came from immunoSEQ multiplex PCR; TCRdb's copy has only in-frame clones and leaves some out. The top ten clones hold roughly 8.6% of a sample with 200,000 to 300,000 clones, roughly 89% of them seen once. The material sequenced was PBMCs or T cells enriched from blood (not recorded which). Source of these receptors: a man aged 35-49 years who had recovered from COVID-19. The CDR3 runs from the conserved cysteine through the conserved F or W. Fields, in order: clone size, D gene, V gene, J gene, CDR3 DNA, CDR3 protein. D genes are given only for firm matches. Where a row states a size, it is once, few, many or the class of an expanded clone; other rows omit it.

.	.	TRBV14	TRBJ1-1	TGTGCCAGCAGCCAAGTTAGGGTAGGACAGAGCTACACTGAAGCTTTCTTT	CASSQVRVGQSYTEAFF
.	.	TRBV4-3	TRBJ2-7	TGCGCCAGCAGCCAAGATGGGCTCTCCTACGAGCAGTACTTC	CASSQDGLSYEQYF
.	.	TRBV5-1	TRBJ1-3	TGCGCCAGCAGCTTGGATTCAGGGAACCCTGGAAACACCATATATTTT	CASSLDSGNPGNTIYF
.	TRBD1	TRBV28	TRBJ1-4	TGTGCCAGCAGTCTGGGACAGGGGGCTAATGAAAAACTGTTTTTT	CASSLGQGANEKLFF
.	.	TRBV4-1	TRBJ2-5	TGCGCCAGCAGCCAAGCCCCCCGGGAGACCCAGTACTTC	CASSQAPRETQYF
.	TRBD1	TRBV4-2	TRBJ1-1	TGTGCCAGCAGCCAAGATGAGGGGGCGAACACTGAAGCTTTCTTT	CASSQDEGANTEAFF
.	TRBD1	TRBV7-9	TRBJ2-2	TGTGCCAGCAGAGATAAAGGACAGGCGAGCACCGGGGAGCTGTTTTTT	CASRDKGQASTGELFF
.	.	TRBV29-1	TRBJ1-1	TGCAGCGTTGCGGCGGGGAACATGAACACTGAAGCTTTCTTT	CSVAAGNMNTEAFF
.	TRBD1	TRBV19	TRBJ1-5	TGTGCCAGTAGTGACAACAGGGGGCACGAGAATCAGCCCCAGCATTTT	CASSDNRGHENQPQHF
.	.	TRBV11-2	TRBJ1-2	TGTGCCAGCAGCTTAAGGACACTCGGTGGCTACACCTTC	CASSLRTLGGYTF
.	TRBD1	TRBV3-1/TRBV3-2	TRBJ1-1	TGTGCCAGCAGCTCACAGGGGCTGAACGCTGAAGCTTTCTTT	CASSSQGLNAEAFF
.	TRBD1	TRBV5-4	TRBJ2-7	TGTGCCAGCAGCCCGGGACAGCGCGCCTACGAGCAGTACTTC	CASSPGQRAYEQYF
.	.	TRBV10-3	TRBJ2-3	TGTGCCATCAGCGCGGCAGCTGCGGTGGATACGCAGTATTTT	CAISAAAAVDTQYF
.	.	TRBV7-9	TRBJ1-1	TGTGCCAGCAGCTTAAATCGCGGGGCTTTCTTT	CASSLNRGAFF
.	.	TRBV7-2	TRBJ1-1	TGTGCCAGCAGCTTAGTACAGGACACTGAAGCTTTCTTT	CASSLVQDTEAFF
few	TRBD1	TRBV7-3	TRBJ1-1	TGTGCCAGCTCGACAGGGATGAACACTGAAGCTTTCTTT	CASSTGMNTEAFF
.	.	TRBV6-1	TRBJ2-2	TGTGCCAGCAGTGATAATAGATACGCGAACACCGGGGAGCTGTTTTTT	CASSDNRYANTGELFF
.	.	TRBV15	TRBJ2-4	TGTGCCACCAGCAGAGTCCCAGAAGGTTGGGCCCAACGGTACTTC	CATSRVPEGWAQRYF
.	.	TRBV4-2	TRBJ2-4	TGTGCCAGCAGCCAAGAGCATGGGACAATAAACATTCAGTACTTC	CASSQEHGTINIQYF
.	TRBD2	TRBV27	TRBJ2-5	TGTGCCAGCAGCCGGCTGATGCTAGCGGGGACGGAGACCCAGTACTTC	CASSRLMLAGTETQYF
.	.	TRBV7-9	TRBJ1-6	TGTGCCAGCAGCTTAGTTTCAGGGAATTCACCCCTCCACTTT	CASSLVSGNSPLHF
.	TRBD1	TRBV4-1	TRBJ1-2	TGCGCCAGCAGTCAAACGGACAGGGAATTCTATGGCTACACCTTC	CASSQTDREFYGYTF
.	.	TRBV6-5	TRBJ1-1	TGTGCCAGCAGTTACTCGTCTCTCAACACTGAAGCTTTCTTT	CASSYSSLNTEAFF
.	.	TRBV27	TRBJ1-6	TGTGCCAGCAGCGCACAGGGAATCACCCCTCCGGCCCTCCACTTT	CASSAQGITPPALHF
.	.	TRBV11-3	TRBJ1-3	TGTGCCAGCAGCTTATCCAGGGGAGGAAACACCATATATTTT	CASSLSRGGNTIYF
.	.	TRBV27	TRBJ2-1	TGTGCCAGCAGCCAGACAGGGAGGAGATCCTACAATGAGCAGTTCTTC	CASSQTGRRSYNEQFF
.	.	TRBV5-6	TRBJ1-5	TGTGCCAGCAGCTTGGGTTTTCGGGGGAGCAATCAGCCCCAGCATTTT	CASSLGFRGSNQPQHF
.	.	TRBV7-2	TRBJ2-6	TGTGCCAGCAGCTTAAAGAGCCGAGGACTCCACTCTGGGGCCAACGTCCTGACTTTC	CASSLKSRGLHSGANVLTF
once	.	TRBV21-1	TRBJ2-2	TGTGCCAGCAGCAAAGCGCTTTCAACCCTAGCGGTTAACACCGGGGAGCTGTTTTTT	CASSKALSTLAVNTGELFF
.	.	TRBV6-1	TRBJ2-3	TGTGCCAGCAGTGAAATCCTAGGCAATACGCAGTATTTT	CASSEILGNTQYF
.	TRBD2	TRBV3-1/TRBV3-2	TRBJ2-1	TGTGCCAGCAGCCAAGAGGGGTTTGGCGGGGGGGCCCCTGGGAATGAGCAGTTCTTC	CASSQEGFGGGAPGNEQFF
.	.	TRBV12-3/TRBV12-4	TRBJ2-1	TGTGCCAGCAGTCTGACAGTCTACAATGAGCAGTTCTTC	CASSLTVYNEQFF
once	TRBD1	TRBV19	TRBJ2-5	TGTGCCAGTAGACAAGGACAGGGCGAAGAGACCCAGTACTTC	CASRQGQGEETQYF
.	.	TRBV12-5	TRBJ1-3	TGTGCTAGTGGTTACGGGAGTGCCGGAAACACCATATATTTT	CASGYGSAGNTIYF
.	TRBD2	TRBV19	TRBJ2-1	TGTGCCAGTAGTATAGGCGGGAGGGTTATCGATGAGCAGTTCTTC	CASSIGGRVIDEQFF
.	.	TRBV30	TRBJ1-5	TGTGCCTGGAGTACCACCCGGGGGGAATTCAATCAGCCCCAGCATTTT	CAWSTTRGEFNQPQHF
.	TRBD1	TRBV5-1	TRBJ1-2	TGCGCCAGCAGCTTGGCCCTGACAGGGGTTGGCTATGGCTACACCTTC	CASSLALTGVGYGYTF
.	TRBD2	TRBV5-5	TRBJ2-1	TGTGCCAGCAGTCCGAGTAGCGGGGGGGTCGGTGAGCAGTTCTTC	CASSPSSGGVGEQFF
.	.	TRBV7-2	TRBJ1-2	TGTGCCAGCAGCTTAGTCGGGGGGGGCTTGTGGGAGTATGGCTACACCTTC	CASSLVGGGLWEYGYTF
.	.	TRBV18	TRBJ2-5	TGTGCCAGCTCACGGGAGTACCAAGAGACCCAGTACTTC	CASSREYQETQYF
.	TRBD1	TRBV5-1	TRBJ1-1	TGCGCCAGCAGCACCGGGACAGGGAGCTCTTTCGAGGAAGCTTTCTTT	CASSTGTGSSFEEAFF
.	TRBD1	TRBV7-8	TRBJ1-2	TGTGCCAGCAGCCTAAGACAGGGCTTACCTCTTGGCTACACCTTC	CASSLRQGLPLGYTF